This T cell receptor beta chain was found in a study of blood T cell repertoires in COVID-19. On the study more broadly: Some COVID-19 samples were acute and others convalescent; all came from the United States, Italy and Spain.

Methods used by the authors: The authors estimated nucleated cell counts from reference gene primer amplification. Libraries were prepared by immunoSEQ multiplex PCR; TCRdb keeps only in-frame clonotypes and omits some of them. V and J calls and clone size follow that table, whereas D and trimming were derived from the DNA. The profile shows some 350,000 clones, approximately 84% of them singletons. Germline-derived CDR1 and CDR2 are MGHRA and YSYEKL. V lost 0 bases and J lost 0, with 9 bases in between. This CDR3 is built from 16 residues. The study drew participants aged about 18 to 89 years from 20 to 30 US areas. Categorization into cohorts depended on clinical history that participants reported.

V usage is TRBV4-1 and J usage is TRBJ1-3; D is ambiguous. The sequenced sample consisted of PBMCs or T cells enriched from blood (not recorded which). This clonotype was sampled from a woman in her twenties or thirties who had recovered from COVID-19. CDR3 nucleotides: TGCGCCAGCAGCCAAGATCTTACCTACTCTGGAAACACCATATATTTT. Translating gives CASSQDLTYSGNTIYF.